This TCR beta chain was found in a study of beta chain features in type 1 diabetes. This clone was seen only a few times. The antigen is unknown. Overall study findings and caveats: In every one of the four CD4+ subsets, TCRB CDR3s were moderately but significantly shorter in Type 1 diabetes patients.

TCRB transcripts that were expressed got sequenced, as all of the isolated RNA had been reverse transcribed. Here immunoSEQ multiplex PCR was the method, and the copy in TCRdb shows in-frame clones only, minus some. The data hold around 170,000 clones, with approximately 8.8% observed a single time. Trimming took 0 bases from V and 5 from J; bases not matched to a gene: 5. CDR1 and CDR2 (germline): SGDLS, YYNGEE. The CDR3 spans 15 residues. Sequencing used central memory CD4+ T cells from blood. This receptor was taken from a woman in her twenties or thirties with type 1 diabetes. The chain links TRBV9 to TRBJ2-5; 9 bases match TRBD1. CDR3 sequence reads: CASSVGTGVAETQYF. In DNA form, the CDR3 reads TGTGCCAGCAGCGTAGGGACAGGGGTCGCGGAGACCCAGTACTTC. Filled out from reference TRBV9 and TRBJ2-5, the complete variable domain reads DSGVTQTPKHLITATGQRVTLRCSPRSGDLSVYWYQQSLDQGLQFLIQYYNGEERAKGNILERFSAQQFPDLHSELNLSSLELGDSALYFCASSVGTGVAETQYFGPGTRLLVL.